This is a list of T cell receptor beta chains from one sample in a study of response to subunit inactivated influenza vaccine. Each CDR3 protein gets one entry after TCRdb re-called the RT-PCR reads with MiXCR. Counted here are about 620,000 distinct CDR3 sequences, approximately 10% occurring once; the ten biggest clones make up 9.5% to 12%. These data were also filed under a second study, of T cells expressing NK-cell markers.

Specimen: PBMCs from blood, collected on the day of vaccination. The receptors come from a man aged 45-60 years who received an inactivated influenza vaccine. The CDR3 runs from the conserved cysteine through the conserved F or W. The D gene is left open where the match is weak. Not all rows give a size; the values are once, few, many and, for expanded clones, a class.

CDR3 DNA: TGTGCCAGCAGCCGGAGGGGACTAATTCAGAACGGCTACACCTTC
CDR3 protein: CASSRRGLIQNGYTF
V gene: TRBV28
D gene: -
J gene: TRBJ1-2
clone size: -

CDR3 DNA: TGCAGCGTTGAAGTCGAGGTTTTACACGAGCAGTACTTC
CDR3 protein: CSVEVEVLHEQYF
V gene: TRBV29-1
D gene: -
J gene: TRBJ2-7
clone size: few

CDR3 DNA: TGTGCCAGCAGTCAGAGGGGGCGGGACAATCAGCCCCAGCATTTT
CDR3 protein: CASSQRGRDNQPQHF
V gene: TRBV6-1
D gene: TRBD1
J gene: TRBJ1-5
clone size: -

CDR3 DNA: TGTGCCAGCAACACTTATACCCCCAATGAGCAGTTCTTC
CDR3 protein: CASNTYTPNEQFF
V gene: TRBV13
D gene: -
J gene: TRBJ2-1
clone size: few

CDR3 DNA: TGCGCCAGCAGCTTGGGGGGACAGACTTACAATGAGCAGTTCTTC
CDR3 protein: CASSLGGQTYNEQFF
V gene: TRBV5-1
D gene: TRBD1
J gene: TRBJ2-1
clone size: many

CDR3 DNA: TGTGCCAGCAGCTTTGGGTTAGCGGGGGCCGACACCTACGAGCAGTACTTC
CDR3 protein: CASSFGLAGADTYEQYF
V gene: TRBV11-2
D gene: TRBD2
J gene: TRBJ2-7
clone size: few

CDR3 DNA: TGTGCCACCAGTGACCTGCAACTGGGCGGGACAGATACGCAGTATTTT
CDR3 protein: CATSDLQLGGTDTQYF
V gene: TRBV24-1
D gene: -
J gene: TRBJ2-3
clone size: many

CDR3 DNA: TGCAGTGCCCCCGGGGACGGCTGGATCGGGACAGGGGGCTACGAGCAGTACTTC
CDR3 protein: CSAPGDGWIGTGGYEQYF
V gene: TRBV20-1
D gene: TRBD1
J gene: TRBJ2-7
clone size: -

CDR3 DNA: TGTGCCAGTAGTGATTCGGGGGGGTTGACAGATACGCAGTATTTT
CDR3 protein: CASSDSGGLTDTQYF
V gene: TRBV19
D gene: TRBD2
J gene: TRBJ2-3
clone size: once

CDR3 DNA: TGTGCCAGCAGCGCGAATCGAAGGGGGGGGAGCGCAGATACGCAGTATTTT
CDR3 protein: CASSANRRGGSADTQYF
V gene: TRBV7-9
D gene: -
J gene: TRBJ2-3
clone size: few

CDR3 DNA: TGCGCCAGCAGCTTCCCCCTTTACAGCGGAGAAAGGAGCGAGCAGTACTTC
CDR3 protein: CASSFPLYSGERSEQYF
V gene: TRBV5-1
D gene: -
J gene: TRBJ2-7
clone size: many

CDR3 DNA: TGTGCCAGCAACCACAGGGGGCCGGAGACCCAGTACTTC
CDR3 protein: CASNHRGPETQYF
V gene: TRBV7-9
D gene: TRBD1
J gene: TRBJ2-5
clone size: few

CDR3 DNA: TGTGCCAGCATCGAGGCGTCAGTTCCCCACTACGAGCAGTACTTC
CDR3 protein: CASIEASVPHYEQYF
V gene: TRBV6-2/TRBV6-3
D gene: -
J gene: TRBJ2-7
clone size: -

CDR3 DNA: TGCGCCAGCAAGACTAGCGGGGTGAGCTCCTACAATGAGCAGTTCTTC
CDR3 protein: CASKTSGVSSYNEQFF
V gene: TRBV5-1
D gene: TRBD2
J gene: TRBJ2-1
clone size: few

CDR3 DNA: TGTGCCAGCAGCTTAATTACTTTACAGGCCGGGGAGCTGTTTTTT
CDR3 protein: CASSLITLQAGELFF
V gene: TRBV7-6
D gene: -
J gene: TRBJ2-2
clone size: few

CDR3 DNA: TGTGCCAGCAGTGAATTCCAGGGCTGGGAACAGTTCTTC
CDR3 protein: CASSEFQGWEQFF
V gene: TRBV2
D gene: -
J gene: TRBJ2-1
clone size: many

CDR3 DNA: TGTGCCAGCAGCCCCCCCCCCGCGAACACCGGGGAGCTGTTTTTT
CDR3 protein: CASSPPPANTGELFF
V gene: TRBV7-2
D gene: -
J gene: TRBJ2-2
clone size: -

CDR3 DNA: TGTGCCAGCAGCGCGCCTAGCGGGGGTGGCACAGATACGCAGTATTTT
CDR3 protein: CASSAPSGGGTDTQYF
V gene: TRBV6-1
D gene: TRBD2
J gene: TRBJ2-3
clone size: -

CDR3 DNA: TGCAGTGCAACGACAGGGTCTCAGAGAGATACGCAGTATTTT
CDR3 protein: CSATTGSQRDTQYF
V gene: TRBV20-1
D gene: TRBD1
J gene: TRBJ2-3
clone size: -

CDR3 DNA: TGTGCCAGCAGCCAGGGGCGAAGCACAGATACGCAGTATTTT
CDR3 protein: CASSQGRSTDTQYF
V gene: TRBV27
D gene: -
J gene: TRBJ2-3
clone size: many

CDR3 DNA: TGTGCCAGCAGTGTTGGACAGGGGGATGAGCAGTTCTTC
CDR3 protein: CASSVGQGDEQFF
V gene: TRBV2
D gene: TRBD1
J gene: TRBJ2-1
clone size: -

CDR3 DNA: TGTGCCAGCAGCCTCACATGGGACCCTACGAACACCGGGGAGCTGTTTTTT
CDR3 protein: CASSLTWDPTNTGELFF
V gene: TRBV7-9
D gene: -
J gene: TRBJ2-2
clone size: few

CDR3 DNA: TGCAGCACGCGGGAGGGGCAGTATTTT
CDR3 protein: CSTREGQYF
V gene: TRBV29-1
D gene: TRBD2
J gene: TRBJ2-3
clone size: many

CDR3 DNA: TGCAGCGTGGAAGCGGGGGCGAACTACGAGCAGTACTTC
CDR3 protein: CSVEAGANYEQYF
V gene: TRBV29-1
D gene: TRBD2
J gene: TRBJ2-7
clone size: few

CDR3 DNA: TGTGCCAGCAGTTACCTACGACTAGCGGCCTATAATGAGCAGTTCTTC
CDR3 protein: CASSYLRLAAYNEQFF
V gene: TRBV6-2/TRBV6-3
D gene: TRBD2
J gene: TRBJ2-1
clone size: -

CDR3 DNA: TGTGCCAGCTCACCACCAAGTACCGGTGGAGAGACCCAGTACTTC
CDR3 protein: CASSPPSTGGETQYF
V gene: TRBV18
D gene: -
J gene: TRBJ2-5
clone size: -

CDR3 DNA: TGTGCCAGCAGTCCACGTAGCGGGAAATGGGAGACCCAGTACTTC
CDR3 protein: CASSPRSGKWETQYF
V gene: TRBV7-9
D gene: TRBD2
J gene: TRBJ2-5
clone size: few

CDR3 DNA: TGTGCCAGCAGCCTCCGCGTTGTAGCGGGACGACAAGAGACCCAGTACTTC
CDR3 protein: CASSLRVVAGRQETQYF
V gene: TRBV7-2
D gene: TRBD2
J gene: TRBJ2-5
clone size: many

CDR3 DNA: TGTGCCATCAGTGTTGGCAGAGCCGACACAGATACGCAGTATTTT
CDR3 protein: CAISVGRADTDTQYF
V gene: TRBV10-3
D gene: -
J gene: TRBJ2-3
clone size: -